A single sample is the source of the 9 T cell receptor beta chains below, sequenced in a study of blood T cell repertoires in COVID-19. TCRdb's copy holds only in-frame clones and misses some; the assay was immunoSEQ multiplex PCR. Here the sample spans about 390,000 clones, more than 75% being singletons. Specimen: PBMCs or T cells enriched from blood (not recorded which). Every receptor here comes from a woman between 45 and 60 years old who had recovered from COVID-19.

V usage is TRBV30 and J usage is TRBJ2-3; 12 bases map to TRBD2. CDR1 and CDR2 (germline): GTSNPN, SVGIG (reference sequence). Trimming took 4 bases from V and 15 from J; bases not matched to a gene: 5. This CDR3 spans 11 amino acids. CDR3 sequence reads: CAWTTSGGTYF. Written as DNA, the CDR3 is TGTGCCTGGACCACTAGCGGGGGGACATATTTT.

V and J are TRBV9 and TRBJ1-4; D remains unclear. The CDR3 totals 16 residues. V was trimmed by 4 bases and J by 14 bases, leaving 27 bases between them. Germline CDR1 SGDLS, CDR2 YYNGEE. The CDR3 is CASSPTGRQEDGGLFF. CDR3 nucleotides: TGTGCCAGCAGCCCCACCGGGCGGCAGGAGGACGGTGGGCTGTTTTTT.

The chain is built from TRBV21-1 and TRBJ1-6; the table's D call of TRBD1 was not tested on the DNA. TRBV21-1 is classified as a pseudogene. The CDR3 covers 17 residues. The CDR3 spells CASSAFRQGEGYSPLHF. CDR3 in DNA: TGTGCCAGCAGCGCCTTCAGACAGGGTGAGGGCTATTCACCCCTCCACTTT.

The rearrangement uses TRBV11-2 and TRBJ1-5, with D possibly being TRBD1 (5 bases). V dropped 6 bases and J dropped 0 bases, with 9 bases sitting between them. Germline V gene data show CDR1 as SGHAT and CDR2 as FQNNGV. The CDR3 is made up of 14 amino acids. CDR3 protein: CASRGQDSNQPQHF. Here the CDR3 DNA reads TGTGCCAGCAGGGGGCAGGATAGCAATCAGCCCCAGCATTTT.

The chain has TRBV6-1 and TRBJ1-4, with D perhaps matching TRBD1 (5 bases). Germline-derived CDR1 and CDR2 are MNHNS and SASEGT. The CDR3 consists of 15 residues. Trimming took 1 base from V and 3 from J, leaving 9 bases between them. In nucleotides, the CDR3 is TGTGCCAGCAGTGAAGGTTGGGGGGCTAATGAAAAACTGTTTTTT. This translates into CASSEGWGANEKLFF.

A note on this clone: At the DNA level, this CDR3 is encoded by other sequences in the same sample as well. The CDR3 sequence is CASRGQGPYEQYF. The CDR3 coding sequence is TGTGCCAGCAGGGGACAGGGCCCCTACGAGCAGTACTTC. The rearrangement links TRBV28 to TRBJ2-7; 9 bases fit TRBD1. CDR3 length equals 13 residues. The V gene's germline CDR1 is MDHEN and CDR2 SYDVKM. The trim removed 6 bases at V and 2 bases at J, leaving 2 bases unmatched.

The chain joins TRBV20-1 to TRBJ2-7, with D possibly matching TRBD2 (6 bases). This CDR3 has 11 amino acids. V was trimmed by 6 bases and J by 5 bases, leaving 11 bases between them. Germline V gene sequence: CDR1 DFQATT, CDR2 SNEGSKA (reference sequence). CDR3 nucleotides: TGCAGTGCAAACCGGGGGAACGAGCAGTACTTC. Translating gives CSANRGNEQYF.

V usage is TRBV19 and J usage is TRBJ1-5; 9 nucleotides agree with TRBD1. The CDR3 has 15 residues. V trimming: 4 bases; J trimming: 5 bases; junction bases outside the gene matches: 6. The germline CDR1 and CDR2 sequences are LNHDA and SQIVND (reference sequence). The CDR3 DNA sequence: TGTGCCAGTAGTACACGGGACAGGGAACATCAGCCCCAGCATTTT. This codes for CASSTRDREHQPQHF.

This chain links TRBV28 with TRBJ1-5; TRBD1 is a possible D gene (6 bases). Trimming shortened V by 6 bases and J by 2 bases, and 14 bases separated the two germline ends. The CDR3 extends over 15 amino acids. Germline V gene sequence: CDR1 MDHEN, CDR2 SYDVKM. This chain's CDR3 is CASRGGGSGNQPQHF. CDR3 DNA: TGTGCCAGCAGAGGGGGTGGGAGTGGCAATCAGCCCCAGCATTTT. Based on the CDR3 plus reference TRBV28 and TRBJ1-5, the full variable domain is DVKVTQSSRYLVKRTGEKVFLECVQDMDHENMFWYRQDPGLGLRLIYFSYDVKMKEKGDIPEGYSVSREKKERFSLILESASTNQTSMYLCASRGGGSGNQPQHFGDGTRLSIL.